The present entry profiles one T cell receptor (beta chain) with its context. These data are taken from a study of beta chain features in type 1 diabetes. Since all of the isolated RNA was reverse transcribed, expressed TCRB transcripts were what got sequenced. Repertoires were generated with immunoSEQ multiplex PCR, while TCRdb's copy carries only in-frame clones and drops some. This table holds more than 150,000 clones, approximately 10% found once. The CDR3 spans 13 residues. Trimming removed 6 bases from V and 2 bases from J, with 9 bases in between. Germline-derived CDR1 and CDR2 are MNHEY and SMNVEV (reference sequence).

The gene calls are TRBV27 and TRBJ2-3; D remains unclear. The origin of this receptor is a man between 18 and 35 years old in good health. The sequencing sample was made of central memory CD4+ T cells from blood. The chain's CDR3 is CASSYTHTDTQYF. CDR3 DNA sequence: TGTGCCAGCAGCTATACCCACACAGATACGCAGTATTTT.